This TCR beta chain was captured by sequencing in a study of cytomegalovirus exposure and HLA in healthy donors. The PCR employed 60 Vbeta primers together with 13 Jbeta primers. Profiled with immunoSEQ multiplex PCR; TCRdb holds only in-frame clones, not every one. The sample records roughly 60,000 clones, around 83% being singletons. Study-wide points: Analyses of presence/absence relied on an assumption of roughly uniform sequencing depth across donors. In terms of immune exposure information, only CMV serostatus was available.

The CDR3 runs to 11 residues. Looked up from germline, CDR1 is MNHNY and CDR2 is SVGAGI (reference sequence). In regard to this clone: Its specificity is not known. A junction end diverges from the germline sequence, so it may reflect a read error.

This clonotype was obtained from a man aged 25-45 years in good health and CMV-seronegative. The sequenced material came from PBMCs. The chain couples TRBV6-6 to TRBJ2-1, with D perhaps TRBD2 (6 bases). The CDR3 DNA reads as TGTGCCAGCAGTCAGGAGGGTGAGCAGGTCTTC. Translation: CASSQEGEQVF.